These 5 T cell receptor beta chains were all obtained from the same sample, sequenced in a study of early T cells in non-severe SARS-CoV-2 infection. MiXCR, applied by TCRdb to the 5' RACE reads, yields one record per CDR3 protein. The sample gives tens of thousands of distinct CDR3 sequences, about 5% of which show up once; less than 9.5% is in the top ten. The specimen comprised whole blood, sampled at baseline. The receptor set was obtained from an adult who was a healthcare worker with PCR-confirmed SARS-CoV-2 infection or an uninfected control (not recorded which).

In its sample, this clonotype was seen many times. The V call is TRBV6-6, the J call TRBJ2-7, with 8 positions matching TRBD1. V shed 7 bases and J 7 bases; nucleotides not matched to a gene: 9. Germline CDR1 reads MNHNY; CDR2 reads SVGAGI (reference sequence). The CDR3 totals 13 residues. The CDR3 nucleotides read TGTGCCAGCACCGCAGGACAGGGAAGGGAGCAGTACTTC. Its translation is CASTAGQGREQYF.

The CDR3 region has the DNA TGTGCCAGCAGCTTTTTCCGGGGCCCCTCCTACGAGCAGTACTTC. Translated: CASSFFRGPSYEQYF. The J gene is TRBJ2-7, the V gene TRBV5-5, with D possibly being TRBD1 or TRBD2 (5 bases each). V was shortened by 2 bases and J by 0 bases, with 12 bases between the two germline ends. CDR3 size: 15 residues. Germline-derived CDR1 and CDR2 are SGHKS and YYEKEE (reference sequence).

In its sample, this clonotype was seen a few times. The chain carries TRBV7-3 and TRBJ1-6; tentatively, D is TRBD1 (5 bases). V lost 5 bases and J 10 bases, leaving 18 bases between the germline ends. Germline CDR1 is SGHTA and CDR2 is FQGTGA. CDR3 size: 15 residues. The CDR3 nucleotides are TGTGCCAGCAGCCCGACAGCTTCAATGTCATCACCCCTCCACTTT. This sequence encodes CASSPTASMSSPLHF.

CDR3 nucleotides: TGTGCCAGCAGCTCCCCAGGGGAAGTCCAAGAGACCCAGTACTTC. This codes for CASSSPGEVQETQYF. The V gene is TRBV7-3, the J gene TRBJ2-5, with a possible D match to TRBD1 (6 bases). V was cut by 4 bases and J by 1 base, with 13 bases left in between. Germline CDR1 and CDR2: SGHTA and FQGTGA. The CDR3 consists of 15 residues.

This clonotype was detected ten times or more. The chain joins TRBV7-9 to TRBJ2-6; D may be TRBD2 (5 bases). V was cut by 5 bases and J by 9 bases, with 11 bases left in between. CDR3 length: 13 residues. Germline assignment: CDR1 SEHNR and CDR2 FQNEAQ (reference sequence). CDR3 in DNA: TGTGCCAGCAGCCCGCAACGGGACAACGTCCTGACTTTC. Its protein is CASSPQRDNVLTF.